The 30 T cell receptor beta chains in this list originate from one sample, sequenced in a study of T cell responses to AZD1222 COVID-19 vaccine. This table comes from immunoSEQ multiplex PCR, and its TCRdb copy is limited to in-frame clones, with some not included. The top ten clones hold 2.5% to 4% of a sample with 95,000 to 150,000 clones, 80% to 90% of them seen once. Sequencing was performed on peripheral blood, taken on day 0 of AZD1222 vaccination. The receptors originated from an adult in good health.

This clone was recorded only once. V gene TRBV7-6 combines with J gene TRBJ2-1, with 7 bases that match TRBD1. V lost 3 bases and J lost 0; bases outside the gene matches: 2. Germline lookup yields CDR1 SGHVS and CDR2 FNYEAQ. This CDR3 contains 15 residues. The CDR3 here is CASSLTGSSYNEQFF. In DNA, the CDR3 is TGTGCCAGCAGCTTGACAGGGTCCTCCTACAATGAGCAGTTCTTC.

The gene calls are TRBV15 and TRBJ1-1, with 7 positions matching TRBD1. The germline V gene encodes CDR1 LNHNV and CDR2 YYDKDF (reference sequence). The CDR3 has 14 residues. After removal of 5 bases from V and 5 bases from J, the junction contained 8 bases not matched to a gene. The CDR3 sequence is CATSPLARGTEAFF. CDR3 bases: TGTGCCACCAGCCCCTTAGCCAGGGGGACTGAAGCTTTCTTT.

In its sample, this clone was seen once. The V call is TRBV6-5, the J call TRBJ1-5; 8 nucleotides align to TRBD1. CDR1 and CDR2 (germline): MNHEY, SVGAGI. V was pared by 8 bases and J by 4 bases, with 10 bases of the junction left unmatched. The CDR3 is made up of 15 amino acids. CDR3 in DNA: TGTGCCAGCTCCGAGGGACAGGCTCCTAATCAGCCCCAGCATTTT. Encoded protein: CASSEGQAPNQPQHF.

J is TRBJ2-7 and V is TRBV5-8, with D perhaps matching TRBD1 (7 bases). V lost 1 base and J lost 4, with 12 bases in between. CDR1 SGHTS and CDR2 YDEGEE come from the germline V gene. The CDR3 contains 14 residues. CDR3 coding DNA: TGTGCCAGCAGCTTGTTGGCAGGGGGGTACGAGCAGTACTTC. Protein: CASSLLAGGYEQYF.

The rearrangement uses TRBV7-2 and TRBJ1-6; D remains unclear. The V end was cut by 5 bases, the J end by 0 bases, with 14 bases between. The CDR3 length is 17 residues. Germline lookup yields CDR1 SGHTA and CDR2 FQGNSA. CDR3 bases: TGTGCCAGCAGCCCCTGGGCGGCTAGCTCCTATAATTCACCCCTCCACTTT. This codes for CASSPWAASSYNSPLHF.

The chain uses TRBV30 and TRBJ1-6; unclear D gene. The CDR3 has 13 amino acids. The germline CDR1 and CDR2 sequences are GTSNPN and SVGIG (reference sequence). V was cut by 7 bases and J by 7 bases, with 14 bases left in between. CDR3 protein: CAYTQGNNSPLHF. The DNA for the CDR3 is TGTGCCTATACCCAAGGGAACAATTCACCCCTCCACTTT.

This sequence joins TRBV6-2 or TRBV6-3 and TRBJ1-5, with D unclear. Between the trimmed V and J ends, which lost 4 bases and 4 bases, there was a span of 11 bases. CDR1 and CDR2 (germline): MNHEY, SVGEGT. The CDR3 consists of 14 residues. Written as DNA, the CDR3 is TGTGCCAGCAGTTGGGCCAGTTTAAATCAGCCCCAGCATTTT. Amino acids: CASSWASLNQPQHF.

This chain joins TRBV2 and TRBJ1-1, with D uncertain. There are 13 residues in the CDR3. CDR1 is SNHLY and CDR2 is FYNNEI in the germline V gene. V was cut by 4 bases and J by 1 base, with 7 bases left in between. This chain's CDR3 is CASSGHQNTEAFF. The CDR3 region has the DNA TGTGCCAGCAGTGGACACCAGAACACTGAAGCTTTCTTT.

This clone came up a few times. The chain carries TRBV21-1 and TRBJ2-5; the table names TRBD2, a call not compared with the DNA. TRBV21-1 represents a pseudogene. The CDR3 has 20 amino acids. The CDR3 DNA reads TGTGCCAGCAGCAAAGAAGGGACTAGCGGGAGGGCCATTAAGCAAGAGACCCAGTACTTC. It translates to CASSKEGTSGRAIKQETQYF.

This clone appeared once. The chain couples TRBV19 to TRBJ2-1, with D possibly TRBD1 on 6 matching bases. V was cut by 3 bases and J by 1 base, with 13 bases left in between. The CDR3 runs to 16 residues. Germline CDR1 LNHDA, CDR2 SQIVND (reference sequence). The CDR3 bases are TGTGCCAGTAGTATCTTAAGTGGGACATCCTACAATGAGCAGTTCTTC. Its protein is CASSILSGTSYNEQFF.

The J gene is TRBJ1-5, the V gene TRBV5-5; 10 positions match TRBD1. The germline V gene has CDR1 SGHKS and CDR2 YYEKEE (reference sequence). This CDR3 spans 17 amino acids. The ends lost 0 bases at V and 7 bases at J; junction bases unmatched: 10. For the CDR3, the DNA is TGTGCCAGCAGCTTGGCCGTCGGGGACAGGGGAGACCAGCCCCAGCATTTT. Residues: CASSLAVGDRGDQPQHF. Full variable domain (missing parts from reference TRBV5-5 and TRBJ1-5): DAGVTQSPTHLIKTRGQQVTLRCSPISGHKSVSWYQQVLGQGPQFIFQYYEKEERGRGNFPDRFSARQFPNYSSELNVNALLLGDSALYLCASSLAVGDRGDQPQHFGDGTRLSIL.

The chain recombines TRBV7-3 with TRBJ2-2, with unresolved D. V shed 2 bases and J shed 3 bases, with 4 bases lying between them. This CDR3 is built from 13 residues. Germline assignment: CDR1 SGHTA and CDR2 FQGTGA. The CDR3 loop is CASSLYYTGELFF. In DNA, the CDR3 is TGTGCCAGCAGCTTATATTACACCGGGGAGCTGTTTTTT.

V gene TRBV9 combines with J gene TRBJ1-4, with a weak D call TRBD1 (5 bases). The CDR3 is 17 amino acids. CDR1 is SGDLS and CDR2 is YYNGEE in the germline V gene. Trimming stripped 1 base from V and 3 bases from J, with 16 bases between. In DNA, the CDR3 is TGTGCCAGCAGCGTACCCTACCCGGGACTAGCTAATGAAAAACTGTTTTTT. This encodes CASSVPYPGLANEKLFF.

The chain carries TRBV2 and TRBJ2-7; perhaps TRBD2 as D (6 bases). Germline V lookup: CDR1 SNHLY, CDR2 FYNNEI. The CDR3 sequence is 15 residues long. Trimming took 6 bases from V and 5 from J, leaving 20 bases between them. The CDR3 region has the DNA TGTGCCAGCAGGGTGCAGGGACTCCCCGTCCACGAGCAGTACTTC. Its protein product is CASRVQGLPVHEQYF.

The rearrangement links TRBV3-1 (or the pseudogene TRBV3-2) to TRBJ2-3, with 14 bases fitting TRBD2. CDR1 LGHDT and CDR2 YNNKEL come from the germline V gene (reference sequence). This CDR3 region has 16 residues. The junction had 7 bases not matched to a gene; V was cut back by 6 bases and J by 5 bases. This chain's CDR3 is CASRGGLAGVRDTQYF. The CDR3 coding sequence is TGTGCCAGCAGGGGGGGACTAGCGGGAGTCAGAGATACGCAGTATTTT.

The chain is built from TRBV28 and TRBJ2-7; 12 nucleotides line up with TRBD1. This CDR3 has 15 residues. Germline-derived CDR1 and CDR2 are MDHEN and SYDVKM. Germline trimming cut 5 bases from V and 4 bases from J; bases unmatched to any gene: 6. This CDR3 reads CASSLPGQGAYEQYF. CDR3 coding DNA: TGTGCCAGCAGTCTGCCGGGACAGGGGGCTTACGAGCAGTACTTC.

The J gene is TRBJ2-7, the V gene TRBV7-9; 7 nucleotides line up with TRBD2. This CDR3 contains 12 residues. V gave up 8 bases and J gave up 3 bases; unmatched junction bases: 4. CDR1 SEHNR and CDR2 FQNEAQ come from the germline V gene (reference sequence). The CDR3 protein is CASQSGDYEQYF. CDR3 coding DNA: TGTGCCAGCCAAAGCGGGGACTACGAGCAGTACTTC. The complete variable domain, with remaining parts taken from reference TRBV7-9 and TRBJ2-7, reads DTGVSQNPRHKITKRGQNVTFRCDPISEHNRLYWYRQTLGQGPEFLTYFQNEAQLEKSRLLSDRFSAERPKGSFSTLEIQRTEQGDSAMYLCASQSGDYEQYFGPGTRLTVT.

The CDR3 region has the DNA TGTGCCAGCAGTTTAGGGGTTGCGTCCTACAATGAGCAGTTCTTC. It specifies CASSLGVASYNEQFF. This chain joins TRBV27 and TRBJ2-1; D uncertain. V dropped 2 bases and J dropped 1 base, with 9 bases sitting between them. In germline, CDR1 is MNHEY, CDR2 SMNVEV (reference sequence). The CDR3 is made up of 15 amino acids.

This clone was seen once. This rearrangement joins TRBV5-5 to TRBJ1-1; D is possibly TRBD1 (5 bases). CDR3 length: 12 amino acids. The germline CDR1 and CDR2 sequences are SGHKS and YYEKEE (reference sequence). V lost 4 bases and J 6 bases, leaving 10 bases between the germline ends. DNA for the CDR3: TGTGCCAGCAGCCACTCAGGGCCTGAAGCTTTCTTT. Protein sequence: CASSHSGPEAFF. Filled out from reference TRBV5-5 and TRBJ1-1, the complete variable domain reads DAGVTQSPTHLIKTRGQQVTLRCSPISGHKSVSWYQQVLGQGPQFIFQYYEKEERGRGNFPDRFSARQFPNYSSELNVNALLLGDSALYLCASSHSGPEAFFGQGTRLTVV.

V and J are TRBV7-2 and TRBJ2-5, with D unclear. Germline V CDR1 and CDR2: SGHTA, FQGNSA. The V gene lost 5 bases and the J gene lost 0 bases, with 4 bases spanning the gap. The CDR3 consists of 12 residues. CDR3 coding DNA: TGTGCCAGCAGCCTGTACCAAGAGACCCAGTACTTC. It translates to CASSLYQETQYF. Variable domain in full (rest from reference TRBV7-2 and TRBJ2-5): GAGVSQSPSNKVTEKGKDVELRCDPISGHTALYWYRQSLGQGLEFLIYFQGNSAPDKSGLPSDRFSAERTGGSVSTLTIQRTQQEDSAVYLCASSLYQETQYFGPGTRLLVL.

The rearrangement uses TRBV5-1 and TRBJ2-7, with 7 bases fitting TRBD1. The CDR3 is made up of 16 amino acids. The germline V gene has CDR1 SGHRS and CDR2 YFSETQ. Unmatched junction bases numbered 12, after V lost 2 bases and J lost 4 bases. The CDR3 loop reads CASSLIGRTGLYEQYF. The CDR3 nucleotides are TGCGCCAGCAGCTTAATCGGCCGGACAGGCCTATACGAGCAGTACTTC.

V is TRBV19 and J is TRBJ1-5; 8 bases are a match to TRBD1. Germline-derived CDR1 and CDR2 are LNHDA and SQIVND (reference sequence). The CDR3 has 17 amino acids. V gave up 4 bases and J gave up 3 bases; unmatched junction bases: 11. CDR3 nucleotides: TGTGCCAGTAGTAACCGGTGGACAGGGCAGTACAATCAGCCCCAGCATTTT. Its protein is CASSNRWTGQYNQPQHF.

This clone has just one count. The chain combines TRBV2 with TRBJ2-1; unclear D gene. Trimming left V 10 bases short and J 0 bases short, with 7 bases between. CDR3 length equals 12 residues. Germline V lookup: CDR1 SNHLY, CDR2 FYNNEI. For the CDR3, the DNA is TGTGCCACCCAAAACTCCTACAATGAGCAGTTCTTC. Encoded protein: CATQNSYNEQFF.

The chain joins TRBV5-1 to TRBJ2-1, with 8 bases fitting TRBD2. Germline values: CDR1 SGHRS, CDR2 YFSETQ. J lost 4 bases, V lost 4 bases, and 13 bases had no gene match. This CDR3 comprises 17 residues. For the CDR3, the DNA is TGCGCCAGCAGCCCCTGGGACGGGGGGGCGCGGTACAATGAGCAGTTCTTC. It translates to CASSPWDGGARYNEQFF.

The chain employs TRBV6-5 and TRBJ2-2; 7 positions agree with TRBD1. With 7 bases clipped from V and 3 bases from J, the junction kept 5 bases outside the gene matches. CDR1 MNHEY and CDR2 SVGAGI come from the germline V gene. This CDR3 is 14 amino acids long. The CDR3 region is CASKLGQHTGELFF. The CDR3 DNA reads TGTGCCAGCAAGCTGGGACAGCACACCGGGGAGCTGTTTTTT.

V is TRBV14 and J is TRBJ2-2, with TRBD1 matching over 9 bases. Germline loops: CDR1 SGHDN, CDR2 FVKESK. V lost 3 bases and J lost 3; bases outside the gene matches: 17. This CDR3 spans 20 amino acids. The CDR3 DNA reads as TGTGCCAGCAGCCACTACCAGCTCGCAGGGGACAGGGAGGACACCGGGGAGCTGTTTTTT. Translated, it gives CASSHYQLAGDREDTGELFF.

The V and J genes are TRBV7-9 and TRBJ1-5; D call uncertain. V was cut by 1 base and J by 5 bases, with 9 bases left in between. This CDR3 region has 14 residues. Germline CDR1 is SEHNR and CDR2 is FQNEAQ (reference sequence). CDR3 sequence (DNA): TGTGCCAGCAGCTTAGGGGGAATTGATCAGCCCCAGCATTTT. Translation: CASSLGGIDQPQHF.

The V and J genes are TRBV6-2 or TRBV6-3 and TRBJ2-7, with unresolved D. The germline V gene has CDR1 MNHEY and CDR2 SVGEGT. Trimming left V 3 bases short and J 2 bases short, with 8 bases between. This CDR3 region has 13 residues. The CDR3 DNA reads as TGTGCCAGCAGTTATAGTTCAACCTACGAGCAGTACTTC. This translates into CASSYSSTYEQYF.

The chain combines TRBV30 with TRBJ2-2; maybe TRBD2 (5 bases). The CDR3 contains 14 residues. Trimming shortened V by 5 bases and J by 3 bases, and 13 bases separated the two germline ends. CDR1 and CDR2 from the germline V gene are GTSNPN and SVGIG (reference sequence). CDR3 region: CAWSLGRDTGELFF. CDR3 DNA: TGTGCCTGGTCCCTTGGGCGGGACACCGGGGAGCTGTTTTTT. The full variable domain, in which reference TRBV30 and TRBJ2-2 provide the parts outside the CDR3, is SQTIHQWPATLVQPVGSPLSLECTVEGTSNPNLYWYRQAAGRGLQLLFYSVGIGQISSEVPQNLSASRPQDRQFILSSKKLLLSDSGFYLCAWSLGRDTGELFFGEGSRLTVL.

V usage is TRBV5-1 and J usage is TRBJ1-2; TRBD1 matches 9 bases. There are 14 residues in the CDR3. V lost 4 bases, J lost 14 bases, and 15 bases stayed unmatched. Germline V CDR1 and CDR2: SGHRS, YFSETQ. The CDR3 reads CASSPPSQGASGTF. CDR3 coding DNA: TGCGCCAGCAGCCCTCCTTCACAGGGGGCATCGGGGACCTTC. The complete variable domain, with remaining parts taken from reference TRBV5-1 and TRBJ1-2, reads KAGVTQTPRYLIKTRGQQVTLSCSPISGHRSVSWYQQTPGQGLQFLFEYFSETQRNKGNFPGRFSGRQFSNSRSEMNVSTLELGDSALYLCASSPPSQGASGTFGSGTRLTVV.